The clone carrying this T cell receptor (beta chain) was counted at least ten times. This sample is part of a study of T cells after yellow fever vaccination. This CDR3 has 15 amino acids. V lost 1 base and J lost 5, with 13 bases in between. Germline V gene data show CDR1 as MGHRA and CDR2 as YSYEKL. TCRdb re-analysed the 5' RACE reads in MiXCR, keeping a single row per CDR3 protein. The table includes some 320,000 distinct CDR3 sequences, approximately 4% detected once. Sequences were derived from PBMCs, sampled 15 days after the yellow fever booster vaccination. The V call is TRBV4-1, the J call TRBJ2-3; D gene uncertain. The source is a man younger than 30 who received the YFV17D yellow fever vaccine. The CDR3 region is CASSQGAYTGDTQYF. The CDR3 DNA is TGCGCCAGCAGCCAAGGCGCTTATACGGGAGATACGCAGTATTTT.